Listed here are 12 T cell receptor beta chains from one sample, sequenced in a study of blood T cell repertoires in COVID-19. Clones were sequenced by immunoSEQ multiplex PCR, and TCRdb holds only the in-frame ones, with some missing. Among roughly 250,000 clones listed, nearly 90% were seen once. Source material: peripheral blood. These TCRs come from a woman in her 30s with acute or convalescent COVID-19.

The chain recombines TRBV5-4 with TRBJ2-1, with TRBD2 identical over 12 bases. The ends lost 0 bases at V and 6 bases at J; junction bases unmatched: 10. CDR1 and CDR2 from the germline V gene are SGHNT and YYREEE (reference sequence). The CDR3 runs to 18 residues. CDR3 loop: CASSLGLAGDLRINEQFF. CDR3 nucleotide sequence: TGTGCCAGCAGCTTGGGACTAGCGGGAGATCTTAGGATCAATGAGCAGTTCTTC. The full variable domain, in which reference TRBV5-4 and TRBJ2-1 provide the parts outside the CDR3, is ETGVTQSPTHLIKTRGQQVTLRCSSQSGHNTVSWYQQALGQGPQFIFQYYREEENGRGNFPPRFSGLQFPNYSSELNVNALELDDSALYLCASSLGLAGDLRINEQFFGPGTRLTVL.

V is TRBV19 and J is TRBJ2-1, with 8 bases identical to TRBD1. Germline V gene sequence: CDR1 LNHDA, CDR2 SQIVND (reference sequence). The CDR3 length is 17 residues. Trimming took 1 base from V and 0 from J; bases not matched to a gene: 5. CDR3 nucleotide sequence: TGTGCCAGTAGTATAGTAGTGGGGACAGGCTCCTACAATGAGCAGTTCTTC. Its translation is CASSIVVGTGSYNEQFF.

This chain links TRBV29-1 with TRBJ1-1; D not certain. Trimming removed 6 bases at V and 5 bases at J, with 7 bases between. Germline lookup yields CDR1 SQVTM and CDR2 ANQGSEA. The CDR3 length is 10 residues. The CDR3 spells CSVAGTEAFF. The CDR3 DNA is TGCAGCGTAGCGGGTACTGAAGCTTTCTTT. Full variable domain (outside the CDR3, taken from reference TRBV29-1 and TRBJ1-1): SAVISQKPSRDICQRGTSLTIQCQVDSQVTMMFWYRQQPGQSLTLIATANQGSEATYESGFVIDKFPISRPNLTFSTLTVSNMSPEDSSIYLCSVAGTEAFFGQGTRLTVV.

The chain links TRBV27 to TRBJ1-5; D remains unclear. The CDR3 sequence is 16 residues long. Trimming removed 6 bases from V and 0 bases from J, with 15 bases in between. Germline-derived CDR1 and CDR2 are MNHEY and SMNVEV (reference sequence). The CDR3 DNA reads TGTGCCAGCAGGCTATTCGGGAGAGATAGCAATCAGCCCCAGCATTTT. Its protein product is CASRLFGRDSNQPQHF.

The rearrangement joins TRBV27 to TRBJ1-4, with TRBD1 matching over 8 bases. The germline V gene encodes CDR1 MNHEY and CDR2 SMNVEV (reference sequence). The J segment lost 8 bases and the V segment lost 2 bases, leaving 7 bases of the junction unmatched. The CDR3 is made up of 15 amino acids. CDR3 nucleotides: TGTGCCAGCAGTTTACGACAGGGGATAAGGGAAAAACTGTTTTTT. Translated: CASSLRQGIREKLFF.

The genes are TRBV7-6 and TRBJ2-1; 8 nucleotides match TRBD2. Unmatched junction bases numbered 11, after V lost 2 bases and J lost 2 bases. CDR1 and CDR2 (germline): SGHVS, FNYEAQ. The CDR3 loop spans 18 amino acids. The CDR3: CASSLMSGSGSAYNEQFF. The CDR3 nucleotides read TGTGCCAGCAGCTTAATGTCAGGGAGCGGGAGTGCCTACAATGAGCAGTTCTTC. Full variable domain (remainder filled in from reference TRBV7-6 and TRBJ2-1): GAGVSQSPRYKVTKRGQDVALRCDPISGHVSLYWYRQALGQGPEFLTYFNYEAQQDKSGLPNDRFSAERPEGSISTLTIQRTEQRDSAMYRCASSLMSGSGSAYNEQFFGPGTRLTVL.

The chain couples TRBV12-5 to TRBJ1-4; the D is unclear. From germline, CDR1 is LGHNT and CDR2 FRNRAP. Trimming left V 3 bases short and J 5 bases short, with 7 bases between. The CDR3 runs to 13 residues. The CDR3 region is CASGFGVNEKLFF. The CDR3 DNA is TGTGCTAGTGGTTTTGGAGTGAATGAAAAACTGTTTTTT. Full variable domain (rest looked up from reference TRBV12-5 and TRBJ1-4): DARVTQTPRHKVTEMGQEVTMRCQPILGHNTVFWYRQTMMQGLELLAYFRNRAPLDDSGMPKDRFSAEMPDATLATLKIQPSEPRDSAVYFCASGFGVNEKLFFGSGTQLSVL.

The chain employs TRBV12-3 or TRBV12-4 and TRBJ2-7, with a weak D call TRBD1 (6 bases). With 2 bases removed from V and 3 bases from J, the gap between germline ends came to 8 bases. The CDR3 is 13 amino acids. CDR3 in DNA: TGTGCCAGCAGTTTACAACAGGGCTACGAGCAGTACTTC. Protein product: CASSLQQGYEQYF.

This chain uses TRBV21-1 with TRBJ1-4. TRBV21-1 is reported as a pseudogene. The CDR3 loop spans 20 amino acids. The CDR3 DNA reads TGTGCCAGCAGCAAACTTAGGCGACTCACCACCGGAGGCCCTAATGAAAAACTGTTTTTT. It is translated as CASSKLRRLTTGGPNEKLFF.

The chain joins TRBV12-3 or TRBV12-4 to TRBJ1-5; no clear D. V was pared by 1 base and J by 6 bases, with 7 bases between. The CDR3 runs to 13 residues. The CDR3 is CASSLDIVQPQHF. The DNA of the CDR3 is TGTGCCAGCAGTTTAGATATTGTTCAGCCCCAGCATTTT.

The chain uses TRBV30 and TRBJ2-3, with unresolved D. CDR3 length: 12 residues. Germline lookup yields CDR1 GTSNPN and CDR2 SVGIG (reference sequence). V was clipped by 3 bases and J by 2 bases, with 6 bases between them. In DNA, the CDR3 is TGTGCCTGGAGACTTGTCACAGATACGCAGTATTTT. Amino acid sequence: CAWRLVTDTQYF.

There are a few counts of this clone. The V gene is TRBV9, the J gene TRBJ2-1; TRBD2 agrees at 10 bases. This CDR3 spans 16 amino acids. The germline V gene encodes CDR1 SGDLS and CDR2 YYNGEE. V was pared by 4 bases and J by 0 bases, with 4 bases of the junction left unmatched. The CDR3 loop is CASSPPSGSSYNEQFF. CDR3 in DNA: TGTGCCAGCAGCCCTCCTAGCGGGAGCTCCTACAATGAGCAGTTCTTC.